These T cell receptor beta chains were read from a single sample in a study of T cell responses to AZD1222 COVID-19 vaccine. The method was immunoSEQ multiplex PCR; TCRdb's version includes in-frame clones alone and lacks a portion of them. The data contain under 150,000 clones, roughly 88% of them singletons. The sequencing here drew on peripheral blood, taken 28 days after the second AZD1222 dose. Receptors originate from an adult who received the AZD1222 COVID-19 vaccine. The CDR3 runs from the conserved cysteine through the conserved F or W. The order of the fields is CDR3 length, V gene, clone size, D gene, J gene, CDR3 protein. The D gene is left open where the match is weak. Not every row has a clone size; where given, it reads once, few, many or a size class.

CDR3 length: 15
V gene: TRBV9
clone size: .
D gene: .
J gene: TRBJ1-5
CDR3 protein: CASSVDEDFNQPQHF

CDR3 length: 15
V gene: TRBV6-2/TRBV6-3
clone size: .
D gene: .
J gene: TRBJ1-1
CDR3 protein: CASSSRRKENTEAFF

CDR3 length: 15
V gene: TRBV19
clone size: few
D gene: .
J gene: TRBJ1-1
CDR3 protein: CASSMWSNMNTEAFF

CDR3 length: 13
V gene: TRBV2
clone size: .
D gene: .
J gene: TRBJ1-1
CDR3 protein: CASTKAGGTEAFF

CDR3 length: 12
V gene: TRBV29-1
clone size: .
D gene: .
J gene: TRBJ2-7
CDR3 protein: CSVVGRGYEQYF

CDR3 length: 12
V gene: TRBV5-4
clone size: .
D gene: .
J gene: TRBJ2-1
CDR3 protein: CASSSPGDGEFF

CDR3 length: 16
V gene: TRBV7-8
clone size: .
D gene: TRBD1
J gene: TRBJ2-7
CDR3 protein: CASSQGWGTGAQEQYF

CDR3 length: 15
V gene: TRBV27
clone size: .
D gene: TRBD1
J gene: TRBJ1-4
CDR3 protein: CASSLFPGGIEKLFF

CDR3 length: 13
V gene: TRBV12-3/TRBV12-4
clone size: .
D gene: .
J gene: TRBJ2-1
CDR3 protein: CASGGSYYNEQFF

CDR3 length: 12
V gene: TRBV19
clone size: .
D gene: .
J gene: TRBJ2-1
CDR3 protein: CASSIGLNEQFF

CDR3 length: 13
V gene: TRBV11-1
clone size: .
D gene: .
J gene: TRBJ1-6
CDR3 protein: CASSLEYNSPLHF

CDR3 length: 14
V gene: TRBV6-6
clone size: .
D gene: TRBD1
J gene: TRBJ2-1
CDR3 protein: CASSLGQLLEKQFF

CDR3 length: 13
V gene: TRBV3-1/TRBV3-2
clone size: .
D gene: .
J gene: TRBJ2-3
CDR3 protein: CASSRPSEDTQYF

CDR3 length: 13
V gene: TRBV28
clone size: once
D gene: .
J gene: TRBJ1-1
CDR3 protein: CASTARGGAEAFF

CDR3 length: 14
V gene: TRBV19
clone size: .
D gene: .
J gene: TRBJ1-1
CDR3 protein: CASSPHLGVTEAFF

CDR3 length: 15
V gene: TRBV27
clone size: .
D gene: .
J gene: TRBJ2-5
CDR3 protein: CASSLSYPLWETQYF

CDR3 length: 18
V gene: TRBV4-2
clone size: few
D gene: TRBD1
J gene: TRBJ2-7
CDR3 protein: CASSQGTSTGTSSYEQYF

CDR3 length: 12
V gene: TRBV24-1
clone size: .
D gene: TRBD1
J gene: TRBJ2-1
CDR3 protein: CATSSTGDEQFF

CDR3 length: 14
V gene: TRBV5-4
clone size: .
D gene: TRBD1
J gene: TRBJ2-3
CDR3 protein: CASSWNQGADTQYF

CDR3 length: 15
V gene: TRBV3-1/TRBV3-2
clone size: .
D gene: .
J gene: TRBJ2-7
CDR3 protein: CASSQDRGANYEQYF

CDR3 length: 15
V gene: TRBV4-1
clone size: .
D gene: TRBD1
J gene: TRBJ1-3
CDR3 protein: CASSQGQLSGNTIYF

CDR3 length: 13
V gene: TRBV7-2
clone size: once
D gene: .
J gene: TRBJ1-2
CDR3 protein: CASSPERGFGYTF

CDR3 length: 12
V gene: TRBV10-3
clone size: .
D gene: .
J gene: TRBJ2-7
CDR3 protein: CAISEGGYEQYF

CDR3 length: 18
V gene: TRBV27
clone size: .
D gene: .
J gene: TRBJ2-1
CDR3 protein: CASSLNPGSPYHYNEQFF

CDR3 length: 15
V gene: TRBV4-1
clone size: .
D gene: .
J gene: TRBJ1-5
CDR3 protein: CASSPRRLERGPQHF

CDR3 length: 11
V gene: TRBV5-1
clone size: .
D gene: .
J gene: TRBJ2-7
CDR3 protein: CASSTSYEQYF

CDR3 length: 19
V gene: TRBV7-3
clone size: .
D gene: TRBD1
J gene: TRBJ2-6
CDR3 protein: CASSSQGALGEFGANVLTF

CDR3 length: 14
V gene: TRBV7-9
clone size: once
D gene: .
J gene: TRBJ1-5
CDR3 protein: CASSSWDSNQPQHF

CDR3 length: 12
V gene: TRBV3-1/TRBV3-2
clone size: few
D gene: .
J gene: TRBJ1-6
CDR3 protein: CASSQAALPLHF

CDR3 length: 14
V gene: TRBV7-2
clone size: few
D gene: .
J gene: TRBJ2-5
CDR3 protein: CASSLGQGYETQYF

CDR3 length: 12
V gene: TRBV27
clone size: .
D gene: .
J gene: TRBJ2-7
CDR3 protein: CACRDGSYEQYF

CDR3 length: 13
V gene: TRBV12-3/TRBV12-4
clone size: .
D gene: TRBD1
J gene: TRBJ1-1
CDR3 protein: CASSLGQPTEAFF

CDR3 length: 15
V gene: TRBV27
clone size: .
D gene: TRBD1
J gene: TRBJ1-2
CDR3 protein: CASSSQWTGVYGYTF

CDR3 length: 14
V gene: TRBV6-5
clone size: .
D gene: TRBD1
J gene: TRBJ1-1
CDR3 protein: CASSRQGMNTEAFF

CDR3 length: 15
V gene: TRBV6-5
clone size: .
D gene: .
J gene: TRBJ1-4
CDR3 protein: CASSYTDRSNEKLFF

CDR3 length: 15
V gene: TRBV3-1/TRBV3-2
clone size: .
D gene: TRBD1
J gene: TRBJ2-7
CDR3 protein: CASSQLAQGVSEQYF

CDR3 length: 13
V gene: TRBV5-4
clone size: .
D gene: .
J gene: TRBJ1-2
CDR3 protein: CASSLDGNYGYTF

CDR3 length: 14
V gene: TRBV6-5
clone size: .
D gene: TRBD2
J gene: TRBJ2-3
CDR3 protein: CATIASGSTDTQYF

CDR3 length: 14
V gene: TRBV19
clone size: .
D gene: TRBD1
J gene: TRBJ2-1
CDR3 protein: CASLSGTADNEQFF

CDR3 length: 16
V gene: TRBV5-5
clone size: .
D gene: .
J gene: TRBJ2-2
CDR3 protein: CASSLGAGNPPGELFF

CDR3 length: 14
V gene: TRBV7-9
clone size: .
D gene: .
J gene: TRBJ2-7
CDR3 protein: CASSLAQAAYEQYF

CDR3 length: 17
V gene: TRBV23-1
clone size: .
D gene: TRBD1
J gene: TRBJ1-5
CDR3 protein: CASSLSDRRYSNQPQHF

CDR3 length: 13
V gene: TRBV19
clone size: .
D gene: .
J gene: TRBJ1-1
CDR3 protein: CASSMVPLNEAFF

CDR3 length: 14
V gene: TRBV4-3
clone size: .
D gene: .
J gene: TRBJ2-2
CDR3 protein: CASSHLPYTGELFF

CDR3 length: 13
V gene: TRBV29-1
clone size: .
D gene: TRBD1
J gene: TRBJ2-2
CDR3 protein: CSVVRGGEGELFF

CDR3 length: 13
V gene: TRBV6-5
clone size: .
D gene: .
J gene: TRBJ1-1
CDR3 protein: CASRGPGDTEAFF

CDR3 length: 14
V gene: TRBV9
clone size: .
D gene: .
J gene: TRBJ1-1
CDR3 protein: CASSEGGMNTEAFF

CDR3 length: 16
V gene: TRBV6-1
clone size: .
D gene: TRBD2
J gene: TRBJ2-3
CDR3 protein: CASSEGGSGGFDTQYF

CDR3 length: 13
V gene: TRBV27
clone size: .
D gene: .
J gene: TRBJ1-1
CDR3 protein: CASSFGGTTEAFF

CDR3 length: 11
V gene: TRBV28
clone size: once
D gene: .
J gene: TRBJ1-1
CDR3 protein: CASSYRGEAFF

CDR3 length: 15
V gene: TRBV28
clone size: few
D gene: .
J gene: TRBJ1-1
CDR3 protein: CASSVGPPEGTEAFF

CDR3 length: 12
V gene: TRBV5-4
clone size: once
D gene: .
J gene: TRBJ1-2
CDR3 protein: CASSLGGEGYTF

CDR3 length: 15
V gene: TRBV7-9
clone size: .
D gene: TRBD1
J gene: TRBJ2-7
CDR3 protein: CASSLSGTVLYEQYF

CDR3 length: 13
V gene: TRBV4-2
clone size: .
D gene: .
J gene: TRBJ2-5
CDR3 protein: CASSLRLRETQYF

CDR3 length: 13
V gene: TRBV6-4
clone size: .
D gene: .
J gene: TRBJ1-1
CDR3 protein: CASRAALNTEAFF